This T cell receptor (beta chain) is drawn from a study of ipilimumab plus nivolumab after autologous stem cell transplantation. Background on the study: Median doses per patient: a few ipilimumab, 8 or 9 nivolumab.

TCRdb keeps only in-frame clones here, not all; method: immunoSEQ multiplex PCR. The table includes fewer than 85,000 clones, 83% detected once. Dosing: nivolumab 3 mg/kg IV, weeks 1, 4, 7, 10, then every two weeks to week 26. Sample: PBMCs, taken in a trial of ipilimumab plus nivolumab as post-transplant consolidation. This sequence originates from a male donor with diffuse large B-cell lymphoma.

CDR3 coding DNA: TGTGCCAGCAGTTCAGGTGCAACTAATGAAAAACTGTTTTTT. Translation gives CASSSGATNEKLFF. The chain uses TRBV27 and TRBJ1-4; D gene uncertain. The CDR3 runs to 14 residues. Trimming took 4 bases from V and 0 from J, leaving 6 bases between them. CDR1 MNHEY and CDR2 SMNVEV come from the germline V gene (reference sequence).